This is a list of T cell receptor beta chains from one sample in a study of cytomegalovirus exposure and HLA in healthy donors. Sequencing was performed with immunoSEQ multiplex PCR; in TCRdb, only in-frame clones are kept and a portion is missing. Found here are about 200,000 clones, approximately 90% of them singletons; the top ten hold around 1%. The source material was PBMCs. These TCRs come from a boy younger than 10 in good health and CMV-seronegative. Both conserved end residues are part of each CDR3. The D gene is left open where the match is weak. Rows give clone size only sometimes, using once, few, many, or a class for an expanded clone.

.,.,TRBV5-6,TRBJ2-7,TGTGCCAGCAGCTTGGCCCAGAACTCCTACGAGCAGTACTTC,CASSLAQNSYEQYF
.,.,TRBV10-2,TRBJ2-7,TGCGCCAGCAGTGAGTGTATCACTTGCGAGCAGTACTTC,CASSECITCEQYF
.,.,TRBV4-1,TRBJ2-1,TGCGCCAGCAGCCAAGGTCTCCTATTCTACAATGAGCAGTTCTTC,CASSQGLLFYNEQFF
.,.,TRBV10-3,TRBJ2-3,TGTGCCATCGCTGAAGGGGGAGATACGCAGTATTTT,CAIAEGGDTQYF
TRBD1,.,TRBV2,TRBJ2-7,TGTGCCAGCAGTCTCCGGGACAGTTCTTACGAGCAGTACTTC,CASSLRDSSYEQYF
.,.,TRBV7-7,TRBJ1-5,TGTGCCAGCAGCTTAGGGGCGAGATTTGGTCAGCCCCAGCATTTT,CASSLGARFGQPQHF
.,.,TRBV2,TRBJ1-5,TGTGCCAGCGGAGGGGATAGCAATCAGCCCCAGCATTTT,CASGGDSNQPQHF
TRBD1,.,TRBV11-3,TRBJ2-3,TGTGCCAGCAGCACAGGGGCTTTAGATACGCAGTATTTT,CASSTGALDTQYF
.,.,TRBV6-1,TRBJ1-5,TGTGCCAGCAGCGAGGGCCGACGCAGCAATCAGCCCCAGCATTTT,CASSEGRRSNQPQHF
.,.,TRBV11-2,TRBJ2-3,TGTGCCAGCAGCTACCCCTTCGTAGAGACCGGGGACTCCACAGATACGCAGTATTTT,CASSYPFVETGDSTDTQYF
TRBD1,.,TRBV5-1,TRBJ2-3,TGCGCCAGCAGCTTCGGACAGGTCACAGATACGCAGTATTTT,CASSFGQVTDTQYF
.,.,TRBV4-1,TRBJ1-6,TGCGCCAGCAGCGATATGGGACAAGATAATTCACCCCTCCACTTT,CASSDMGQDNSPLHF
TRBD1,.,TRBV20-1,TRBJ2-3,TGCAGTGCGGACAGGTCAGATACGCAGTATTTT,CSADRSDTQYF
.,.,TRBV30,TRBJ1-2,TGTGCCTGGAGTGTCCCGCAGGGTTATCTGTATGGCTACACCTTC,CAWSVPQGYLYGYTF
.,.,TRBV5-1,TRBJ1-4,TGCGCCAGCAGCTTGTCGGCCGCGGAGGAAAAACTGTTTTTT,CASSLSAAEEKLFF
.,.,TRBV7-6,TRBJ2-5,TGTGCCAGCAGCTTGTCGGTAAATCTCCAAGAGACCCAGTACTTC,CASSLSVNLQETQYF
TRBD2,.,TRBV5-4,TRBJ2-5,TGTGCCAGCGGATCCGGGACTAGCGGGGGTGGGACCCAGTACTTC,CASGSGTSGGGTQYF
TRBD1,once,TRBV7-9,TRBJ2-1,TGTGCCAGCAGCTCGGGAGAAAGGACAGGGGGTCAGTACAATGAGCAGTTCTTC,CASSSGERTGGQYNEQFF
.,.,TRBV6-5,TRBJ2-5,TGTGCCAGCGGACTACAGGGGCCGGGGACCCAGTACTTC,CASGLQGPGTQYF
TRBD1,.,TRBV28,TRBJ2-4,TGTGCCAGCGCTGCGGCGGGACAGGGTAACATTCAGTACTTC,CASAAAGQGNIQYF
.,.,TRBV4-1,TRBJ2-7,TGCGCCAGCAGCACTTGGACTGCTCGCGGCCACGAGCAGTACTTC,CASSTWTARGHEQYF
TRBD1,.,TRBV7-9,TRBJ2-2,TGTGCCAGCAGCCTATCGACAGGGGGCGAGACCGGGGAGCTGTTTTTT,CASSLSTGGETGELFF
TRBD1,.,TRBV27,TRBJ2-5,TGTGCCAGCAGAACAGGGGGAGTAGAAGAGACCCAGTACTTC,CASRTGGVEETQYF
.,few,TRBV15,TRBJ1-3,TGTGCCACCAGCCCTACCGGAAACACCATATATTTT,CATSPTGNTIYF
TRBD1,.,TRBV5-1,TRBJ2-7,TGCGCCAGCAGCTGGACCGGGACAGGGTACTCCTACGAGCAGTACTTC,CASSWTGTGYSYEQYF
TRBD1,.,TRBV28,TRBJ2-3,TGTGCCAGCAGTTTAGCGGACAGGAAAAGCACAGATACGCAGTATTTT,CASSLADRKSTDTQYF
TRBD1,.,TRBV6-1,TRBJ2-7,TGTGCCAGCAGTGGAGGGACAGGGGGCGACGAGCAGTACTTC,CASSGGTGGDEQYF
.,.,TRBV7-3,TRBJ2-2,TGTGCCAGCAGCGTCAGGCGGAACACCGGGGAGCTGTTTTTT,CASSVRRNTGELFF
.,.,TRBV7-3,TRBJ1-2,TGTGCCAGCAGCCCCTCCGGCGGAACCTATGGCTACACCTTC,CASSPSGGTYGYTF
.,.,TRBV19,TRBJ2-1,TGTGCCAGTAGTATGGGGTTTTCAGGGGACGATGAGCAGTTCTTC,CASSMGFSGDDEQFF
.,.,TRBV29-1,TRBJ1-1,TGCAGCCCCGGGGAGCTGGGCAACACTGAAGCTTTCTTT,CSPGELGNTEAFF
.,.,TRBV30,TRBJ2-3,TGTGCCTGGGGGAGGTCTACTAGCACAGATACGCAGTATTTT,CAWGRSTSTDTQYF
.,.,TRBV21-1,TRBJ1-3,TGTGCCAGCATCCCCGAGGGGGCAGGGAGACCCCCAGGAAACACCATATATTTT,CASIPEGAGRPPGNTIYF
TRBD1,once,TRBV7-9,TRBJ2-3,TGTGCCAGCAGCTTAATTGTGGGACAGGGGGACAGAGATACGCAGTATTTT,CASSLIVGQGDRDTQYF
.,.,TRBV5-1,TRBJ2-1,TGCGCCAGCAGCTTGGCGTACAATGAGCAGTTCTTC,CASSLAYNEQFF
TRBD1,.,TRBV5-1,TRBJ2-1,TGCGCCAGCAGCCTGGACAGGGGGGCCCGTGAGCAGTTCTTC,CASSLDRGAREQFF
.,once,TRBV6-6,TRBJ1-2,TGTGCCAGCAGTTACCTCTGGCTCAGGAACTATGGCTACACCTTC,CASSYLWLRNYGYTF
TRBD1,once,TRBV9,TRBJ1-1,TGTGCCAGCAGCCCAAGGGGACAGGGGTTTAAGGACACTGAAGCTTTCTTT,CASSPRGQGFKDTEAFF
TRBD1,few,TRBV7-9,TRBJ1-4,TGTGCCAGCAGAAAGGACAGGGCCCCTAATGAAAAACTGTTTTTT,CASRKDRAPNEKLFF
TRBD1,.,TRBV11-2,TRBJ2-7,TGTGCCAGCAGCTCCCGAGGGGGCGGACCCTCCTACGAGCAGTACTTC,CASSSRGGGPSYEQYF